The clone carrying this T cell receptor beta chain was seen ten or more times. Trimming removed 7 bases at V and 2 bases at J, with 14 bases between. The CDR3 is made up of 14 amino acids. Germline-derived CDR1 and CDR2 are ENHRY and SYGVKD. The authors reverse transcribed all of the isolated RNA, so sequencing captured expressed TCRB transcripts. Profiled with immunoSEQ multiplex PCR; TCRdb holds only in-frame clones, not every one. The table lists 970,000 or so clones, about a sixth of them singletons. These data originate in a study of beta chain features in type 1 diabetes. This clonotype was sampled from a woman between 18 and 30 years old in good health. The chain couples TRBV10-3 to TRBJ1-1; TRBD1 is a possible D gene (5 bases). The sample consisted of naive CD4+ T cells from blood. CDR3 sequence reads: CAIKGFGRNTEAFF. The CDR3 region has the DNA TGTGCCATCAAGGGGTTCGGGAGAAACACTGAAGCTTTCTTT.